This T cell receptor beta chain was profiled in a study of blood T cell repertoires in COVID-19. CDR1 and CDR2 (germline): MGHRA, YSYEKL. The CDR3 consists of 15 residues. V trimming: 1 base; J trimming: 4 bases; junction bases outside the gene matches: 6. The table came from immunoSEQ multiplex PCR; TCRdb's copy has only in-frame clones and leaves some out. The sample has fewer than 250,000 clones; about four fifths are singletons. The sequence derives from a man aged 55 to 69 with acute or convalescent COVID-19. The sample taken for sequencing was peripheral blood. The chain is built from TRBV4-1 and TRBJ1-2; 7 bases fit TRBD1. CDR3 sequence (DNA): TGCGCCAGCAGCCAAGTCGGCCGGACAGGCTATGGCTACACCTTC. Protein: CASSQVGRTGYGYTF.